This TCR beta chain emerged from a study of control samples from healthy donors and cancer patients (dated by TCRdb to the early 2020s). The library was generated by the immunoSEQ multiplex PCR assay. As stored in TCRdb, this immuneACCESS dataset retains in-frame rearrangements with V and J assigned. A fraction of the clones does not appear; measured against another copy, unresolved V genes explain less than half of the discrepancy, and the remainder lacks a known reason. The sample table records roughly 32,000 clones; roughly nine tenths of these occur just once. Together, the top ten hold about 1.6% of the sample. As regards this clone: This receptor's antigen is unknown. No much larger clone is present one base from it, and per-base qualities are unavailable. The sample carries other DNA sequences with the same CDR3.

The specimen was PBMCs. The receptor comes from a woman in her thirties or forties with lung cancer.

The CDR3 in this case is CATSRDPDREQFF. The DNA reads TGTGCCACCAGCAGAGATCCCGATAGGGAGCAGTTCTTC. The sequence joins TRBV15 to TRBJ2-1; the D gene is not confidently resolved. The CDR3 covers 13 residues, taking in both the cysteine and the phenylalanine. Only the CDR3 portion is preserved as DNA: 39 bases, with reading frame beginning at the first base. The germline V gene (reference sequence) specifies LNHNV as CDR1 and YYDKDF as CDR2. Between the V and J ends, shortened by 0 bases and 10 bases respectively, the junction contains 10 bases.